This note documents a single T cell receptor (beta chain) sequence. Method: immunoSEQ multiplex PCR; TCRdb's copy keeps in-frame clones and lacks some. The sample gives about 140,000 clones, about 83% of which show up once; more than 1.4% is in the top ten. This CDR3 is 12 amino acids long. V was clipped by 2 bases and J by 5 bases, with 6 bases between them. In germline, CDR1 is SNHLY, CDR2 FYNNEI. The sample belongs to a study of cytomegalovirus exposure and HLA in healthy donors. This rearrangement joins TRBV2 to TRBJ1-2, with D hard to call. The TCR was taken from a woman aged 30 to 39 in good health and CMV-seronegative. The source material was PBMCs. The CDR3 DNA is TGTGCCAGCAGTGAATTCAGTTATGGCTACACCTTC. This codes for CASSEFSYGYTF.